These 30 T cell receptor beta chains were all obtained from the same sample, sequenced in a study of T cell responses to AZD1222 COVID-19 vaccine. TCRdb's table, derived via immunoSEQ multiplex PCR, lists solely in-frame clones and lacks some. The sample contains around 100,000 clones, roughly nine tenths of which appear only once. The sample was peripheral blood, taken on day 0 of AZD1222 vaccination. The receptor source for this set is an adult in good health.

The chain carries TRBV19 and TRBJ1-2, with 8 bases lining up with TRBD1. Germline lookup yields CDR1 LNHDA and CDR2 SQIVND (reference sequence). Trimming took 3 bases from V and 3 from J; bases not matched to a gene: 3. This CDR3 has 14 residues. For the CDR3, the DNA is TGTGCCAGTAGTATCGTCAGGGGGCACTATGGCTACACCTTC. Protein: CASSIVRGHYGYTF.

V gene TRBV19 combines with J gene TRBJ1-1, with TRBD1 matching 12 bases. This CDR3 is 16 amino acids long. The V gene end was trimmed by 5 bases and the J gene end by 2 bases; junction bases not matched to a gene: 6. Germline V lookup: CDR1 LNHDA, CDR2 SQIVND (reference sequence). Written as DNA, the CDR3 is TGTGCCAGTAGTCCGGGACAGGGGGCGCGAAACACTGAAGCTTTCTTT. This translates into CASSPGQGARNTEAFF.

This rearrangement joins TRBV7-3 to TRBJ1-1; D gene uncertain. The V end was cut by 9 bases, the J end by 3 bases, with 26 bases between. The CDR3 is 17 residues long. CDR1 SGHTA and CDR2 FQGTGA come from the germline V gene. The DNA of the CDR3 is TGTGCCAGTTCGTTTGGAGGAGCCTCCCCACCGGACACTGAAGCTTTCTTT. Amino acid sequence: CASSFGGASPPDTEAFF.

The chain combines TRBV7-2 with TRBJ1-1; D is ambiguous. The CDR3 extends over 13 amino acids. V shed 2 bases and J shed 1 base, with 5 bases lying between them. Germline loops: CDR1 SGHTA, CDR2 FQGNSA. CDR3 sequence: CASSLSGNTEAFF. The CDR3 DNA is TGTGCCAGCAGCTTATCGGGGAACACTGAAGCTTTCTTT.

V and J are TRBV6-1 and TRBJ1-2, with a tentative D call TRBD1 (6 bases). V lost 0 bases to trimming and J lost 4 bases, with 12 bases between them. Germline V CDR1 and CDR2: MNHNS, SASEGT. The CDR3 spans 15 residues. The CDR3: CASSEAKGVGYGYTF. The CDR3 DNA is TGTGCCAGCAGTGAAGCGAAGGGGGTAGGCTATGGCTACACCTTC.

The CDR3: CASSVTGNSNQPQHF. CDR3 DNA: TGTGCCAGCAGTGTGACAGGAAATAGCAATCAGCCCCAGCATTTT. This chain connects TRBV9 to TRBJ1-5, with a tentative D call TRBD1 (6 bases). V was trimmed by 5 bases and J by 0 bases, leaving 12 bases between them. Per the germline V gene, CDR1 is SGDLS and CDR2 is YYNGEE. The CDR3 spans 15 residues. Full variable domain (missing parts from reference TRBV9 and TRBJ1-5): DSGVTQTPKHLITATGQRVTLRCSPRSGDLSVYWYQQSLDQGLQFLIQYYNGEERAKGNILERFSAQQFPDLHSELNLSSLELGDSALYFCASSVTGNSNQPQHFGDGTRLSIL.

The CDR3, as DNA: TGCAGCGTTCGCCTCGGGAGGTTCTACAATGAGCAGTTCTTC. It codes for CSVRLGRFYNEQFF. This chain joins TRBV29-1 and TRBJ2-1, with 7 nucleotides matching TRBD2. CDR1 and CDR2 (germline): SQVTM, ANQGSEA. The CDR3 has 14 residues. Trimming removed 5 bases from V and 3 bases from J; junction bases left unmatched: 7.

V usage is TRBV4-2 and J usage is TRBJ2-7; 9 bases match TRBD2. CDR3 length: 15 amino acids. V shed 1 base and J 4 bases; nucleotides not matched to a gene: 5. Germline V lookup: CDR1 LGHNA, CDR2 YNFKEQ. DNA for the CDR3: TGTGCCAGCAGCCAAGCGGCGGGGGGGCCATACGAGCAGTACTTC. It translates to CASSQAAGGPYEQYF.

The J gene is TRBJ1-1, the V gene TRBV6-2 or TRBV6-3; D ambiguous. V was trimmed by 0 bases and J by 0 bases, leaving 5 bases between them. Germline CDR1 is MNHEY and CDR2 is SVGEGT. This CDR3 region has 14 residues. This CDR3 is CASSYSIVNTEAFF. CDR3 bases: TGTGCCAGCAGTTACTCGATTGTGAACACTGAAGCTTTCTTT.

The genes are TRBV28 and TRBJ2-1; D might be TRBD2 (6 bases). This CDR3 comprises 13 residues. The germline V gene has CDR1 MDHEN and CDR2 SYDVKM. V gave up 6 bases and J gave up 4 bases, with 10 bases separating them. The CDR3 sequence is CASSASGYNEQFF. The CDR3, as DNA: TGTGCCAGCAGCGCGAGCGGGTACAATGAGCAGTTCTTC.

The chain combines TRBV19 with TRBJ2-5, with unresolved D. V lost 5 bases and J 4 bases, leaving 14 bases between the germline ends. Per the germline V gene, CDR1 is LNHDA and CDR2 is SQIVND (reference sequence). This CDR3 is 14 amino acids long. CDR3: CASSPGPTPETQYF. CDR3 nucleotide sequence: TGTGCCAGTAGTCCGGGCCCAACCCCAGAGACCCAGTACTTC.

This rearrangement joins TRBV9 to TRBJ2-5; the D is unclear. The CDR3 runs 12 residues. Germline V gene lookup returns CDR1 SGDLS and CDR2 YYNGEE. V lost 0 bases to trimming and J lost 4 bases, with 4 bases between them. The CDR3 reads CASSVDGETQYF. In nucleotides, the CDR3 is TGTGCCAGCAGCGTAGATGGAGAGACCCAGTACTTC.

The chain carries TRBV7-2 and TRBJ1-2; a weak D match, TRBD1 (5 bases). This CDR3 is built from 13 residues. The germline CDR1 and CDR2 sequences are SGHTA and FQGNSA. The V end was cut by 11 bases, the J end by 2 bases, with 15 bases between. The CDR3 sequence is CALGYGTNYGYTF. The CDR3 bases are TGTGCCCTCGGGTACGGGACGAACTATGGCTACACCTTC.

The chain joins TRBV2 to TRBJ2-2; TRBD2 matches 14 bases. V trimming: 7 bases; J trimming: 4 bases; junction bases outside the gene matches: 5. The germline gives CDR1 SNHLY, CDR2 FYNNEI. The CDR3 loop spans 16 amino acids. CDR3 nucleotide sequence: TGTGCCAGCACCGAGACTAGCGGGAGGGGCACCGGGGAGCTGTTTTTT. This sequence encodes CASTETSGRGTGELFF. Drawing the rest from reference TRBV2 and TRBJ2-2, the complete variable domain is EPEVTQTPSHQVTQMGQEVILRCVPISNHLYFYWYRQILGQKVEFLVSFYNNEISEKSEIFDDQFSVERPDGSNFTLKIRSTKLEDSAMYFCASTETSGRGTGELFFGEGSRLTVL.

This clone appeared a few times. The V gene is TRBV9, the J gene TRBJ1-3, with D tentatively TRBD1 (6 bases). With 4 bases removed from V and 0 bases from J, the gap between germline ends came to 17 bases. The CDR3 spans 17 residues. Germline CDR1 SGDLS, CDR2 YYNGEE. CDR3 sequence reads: CASSPRDNPISGNTIYF. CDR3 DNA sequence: TGTGCCAGCAGCCCCCGGGACAATCCGATCTCTGGAAACACCATATATTTT.

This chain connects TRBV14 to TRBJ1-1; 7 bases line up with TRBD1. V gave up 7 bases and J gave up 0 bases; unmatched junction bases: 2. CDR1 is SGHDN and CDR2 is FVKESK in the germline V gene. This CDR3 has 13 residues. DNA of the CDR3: TGTGCCAGCAAGGGACAGTTGAACACTGAAGCTTTCTTT. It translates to CASKGQLNTEAFF.

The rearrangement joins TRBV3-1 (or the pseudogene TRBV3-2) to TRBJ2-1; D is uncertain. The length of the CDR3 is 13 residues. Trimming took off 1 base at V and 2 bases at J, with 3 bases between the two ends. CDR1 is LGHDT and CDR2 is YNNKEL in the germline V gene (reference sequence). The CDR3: CASSQGAYNEQFF. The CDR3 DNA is TGTGCCAGCAGCCAAGGGGCCTACAATGAGCAGTTCTTC.

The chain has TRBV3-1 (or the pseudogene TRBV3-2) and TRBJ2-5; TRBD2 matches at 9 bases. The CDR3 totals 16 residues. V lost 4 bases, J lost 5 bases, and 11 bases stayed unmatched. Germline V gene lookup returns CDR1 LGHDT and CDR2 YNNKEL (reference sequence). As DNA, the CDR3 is TGTGCCAGCAGCCTAGGACGGCGGGGGGGCCACGAGACCCAGTACTTC. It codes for CASSLGRRGGHETQYF.

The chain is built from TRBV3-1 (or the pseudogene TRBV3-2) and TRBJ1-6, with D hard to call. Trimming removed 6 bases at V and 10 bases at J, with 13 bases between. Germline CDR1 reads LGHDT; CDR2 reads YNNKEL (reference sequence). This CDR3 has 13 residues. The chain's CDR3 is CASRPISGSPLHF. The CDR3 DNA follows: TGTGCCAGCAGACCGATAAGTGGCTCACCCCTCCACTTT.

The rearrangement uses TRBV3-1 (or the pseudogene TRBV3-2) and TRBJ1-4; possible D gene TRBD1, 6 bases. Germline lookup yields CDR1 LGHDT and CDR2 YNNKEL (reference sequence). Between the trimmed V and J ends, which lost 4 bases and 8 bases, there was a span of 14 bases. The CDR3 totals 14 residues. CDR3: CASSLRGENEKLFF. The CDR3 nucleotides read TGTGCCAGCAGCCTTAGGGGGGAAAACGAAAAACTGTTTTTT.

CDR3 residues: CASSRDRDYGYTF. In DNA form, the CDR3 reads TGTGCCAGCAGTCGGGACCGCGACTATGGCTACACCTTC. The rearrangement joins TRBV6-5 to TRBJ1-2; TRBD1 is a possible D gene (5 bases). The CDR3 spans 13 residues. V was pared by 5 bases and J by 3 bases, with 10 bases between. Germline CDR1 is MNHEY and CDR2 is SVGAGI.

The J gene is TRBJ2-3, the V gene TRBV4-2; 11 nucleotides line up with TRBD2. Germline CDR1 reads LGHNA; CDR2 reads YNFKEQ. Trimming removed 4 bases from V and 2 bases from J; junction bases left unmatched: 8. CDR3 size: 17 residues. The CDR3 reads CASSLTGTSGNTDTQYF. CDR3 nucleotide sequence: TGTGCCAGCAGCCTGACCGGGACTAGCGGAAACACAGATACGCAGTATTTT.

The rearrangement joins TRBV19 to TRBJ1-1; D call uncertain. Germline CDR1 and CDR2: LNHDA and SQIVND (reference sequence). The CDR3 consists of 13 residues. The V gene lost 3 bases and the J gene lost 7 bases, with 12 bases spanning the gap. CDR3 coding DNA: TGTGCCAGTAGTATCCCAGGAGAGGGTGAAGCTTTCTTT. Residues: CASSIPGEGEAFF.

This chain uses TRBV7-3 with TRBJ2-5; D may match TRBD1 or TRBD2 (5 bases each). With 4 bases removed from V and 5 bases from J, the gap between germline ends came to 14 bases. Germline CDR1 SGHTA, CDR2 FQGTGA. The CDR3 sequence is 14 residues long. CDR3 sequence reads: CASSSGTTGETQYF. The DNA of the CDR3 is TGTGCCAGCAGCTCGGGGACCACCGGGGAGACCCAGTACTTC.

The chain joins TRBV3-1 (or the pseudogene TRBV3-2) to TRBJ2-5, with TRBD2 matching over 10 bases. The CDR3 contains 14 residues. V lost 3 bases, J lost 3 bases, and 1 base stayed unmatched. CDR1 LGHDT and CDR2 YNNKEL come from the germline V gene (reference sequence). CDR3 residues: CASSHLAGEETQYF. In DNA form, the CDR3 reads TGTGCCAGCAGCCACCTAGCGGGAGAAGAGACCCAGTACTTC.

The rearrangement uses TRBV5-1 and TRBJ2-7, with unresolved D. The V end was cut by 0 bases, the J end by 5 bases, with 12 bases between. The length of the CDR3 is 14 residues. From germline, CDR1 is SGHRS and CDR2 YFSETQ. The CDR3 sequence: CASSLAQSFDEQYF. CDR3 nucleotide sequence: TGCGCCAGCAGCTTGGCACAGTCCTTCGACGAGCAGTACTTC.

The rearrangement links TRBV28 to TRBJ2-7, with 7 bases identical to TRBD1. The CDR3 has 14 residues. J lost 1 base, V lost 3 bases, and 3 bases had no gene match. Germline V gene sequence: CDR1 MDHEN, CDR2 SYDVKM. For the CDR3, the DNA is TGTGCCAGCAGTTTCGAGGGGGCGTCCTACGAGCAGTACTTC. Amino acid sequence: CASSFEGASYEQYF.

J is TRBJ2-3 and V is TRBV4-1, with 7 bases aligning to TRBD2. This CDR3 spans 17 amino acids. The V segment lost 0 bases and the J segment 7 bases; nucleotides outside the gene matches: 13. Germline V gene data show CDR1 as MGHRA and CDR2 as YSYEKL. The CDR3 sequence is CASSQDSGSWAQNTQYF. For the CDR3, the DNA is TGCGCCAGCAGCCAAGATAGCGGGTCATGGGCACAAAATACGCAGTATTTT.

This CDR3 is CAWNRNRDTEAFF. In DNA, the CDR3 is TGTGCCTGGAACCGGAATAGGGACACTGAAGCTTTCTTT. The genes are TRBV30 and TRBJ1-1, with D uncertain. Per germline, CDR1 GTSNPN and CDR2 SVGIG (reference sequence). The CDR3 length is 13 residues. Trimming shortened V by 4 bases and J by 3 bases, and 12 bases separated the two germline ends.

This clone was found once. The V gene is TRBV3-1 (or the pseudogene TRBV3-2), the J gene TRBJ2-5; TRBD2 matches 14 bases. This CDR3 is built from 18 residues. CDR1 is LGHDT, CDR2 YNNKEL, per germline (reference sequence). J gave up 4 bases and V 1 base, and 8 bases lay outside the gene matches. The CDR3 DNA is TGTGCCAGCAGCCAAGTCCTGACTAGCGGGGGGGTAGGAGAGACCCAGTACTTC. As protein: CASSQVLTSGGVGETQYF.